The 19 T cell receptor beta chains below come from one sample, sequenced in a study of T cells in Graves' hyperthyroidism and ophthalmopathy. The TCR beta CDR3 regions underwent amplification using RNA transcripts as the source. The HTBI primer set was used in a first-round RT-PCR of the TCR CDR3. TCRdb itself ran the multiplex PCR reads through MiXCR, one entry per CDR3 protein. The data hold roughly 330,000 distinct CDR3 sequences, with 15% to 20% observed a single time. Sample: blood. The receptors originated from a man aged 25-45 years with Graves' hyperthyroidism.

This clonotype was seen only a few times. The chain employs TRBV29-1 and TRBJ2-5; no clear D. CDR3 length: 12 residues. V was trimmed by 4 bases and J by 5 bases, leaving 11 bases between them. CDR1 is SQVTM and CDR2 is ANQGSEA in the germline V gene. CDR3 nucleotides: TGCAGCGTTGTATGGGTAGAGGAGACCCAGTACTTC. It yields the protein CSVVWVEETQYF.

The chain combines TRBV10-3 with TRBJ2-1; 11 bases are a match to TRBD1. The CDR3 contains 13 residues. CDR1 is ENHRY and CDR2 is SYGVKD in the germline V gene. Trimming at V came to 4 bases and at J to 7 bases, leaving 0 bases not matched to a gene. The CDR3 reads CAISGDRGNEQFF. The DNA of the CDR3 is TGTGCCATCAGTGGGGACAGGGGGAATGAGCAGTTCTTC.

The rearrangement links TRBV20-1 to TRBJ1-3; TRBD1 is a possible D gene (5 bases). V was shortened by 8 bases and J by 4 bases, with 15 bases between the two germline ends. Germline V CDR1 and CDR2: DFQATT, SNEGSKA (reference sequence). CDR3 length: 13 amino acids. Here the CDR3 reads CSSVGASGNTIYF. CDR3 DNA: TGCAGTTCCGTAGGGGCGTCCGGAAACACCATATATTTT.

A remark on this clonotype: The germline gene is not matched at one end of the junction; a read error may be the cause. The DNA for the CDR3 is TGTGCCAGCAGCCAAGATTGGGCAGGGACAAATCAGCCCCGGCATTTT. Its protein product is CASSQDWAGTNQPRHF. This chain connects TRBV4-2 to TRBJ1-5, with D possibly being TRBD1 (6 bases). This CDR3 comprises 16 residues. CDR1 is LGHNA, CDR2 YNFKEQ, per germline.

A note on this clonotype: A clone one base away is much larger, so this may be a read error. The chain couples TRBV7-9 to TRBJ2-7; 9 positions match TRBD1. This CDR3 has 17 residues. Germline CDR1 is SEHNR and CDR2 is FQNEAQ (reference sequence). CDR3 sequence reads: CASSKVPGQGTPYEQHF. CDR3 nucleotides: TGTGCCAGCAGCAAGGTACCGGGACAGGGAACACCCTACGAGCAGCACTTC.

The table lists this clonotype with a few counts. Being one base from a much bigger clone, this may be a read error. The rearrangement uses TRBV10-3 and TRBJ2-1; D is ambiguous. Trimming pared 2 bases from V and 5 bases from J, leaving 16 bases between. Germline V gene data show CDR1 as ENHRY and CDR2 as SYGVKD. This CDR3 region has 16 residues. CDR3 DNA: TGTGCCATCAGTGAGCCGGGTTTTAAATCCCACAATGAGCAGTTCTTC. It specifies CAISEPGFKSHNEQFF.

The chain combines TRBV12-3 or TRBV12-4 with TRBJ2-1; the D gene could be TRBD1 or TRBD2 (5 bases each). The ends were cut back, 7 bases at V and 8 bases at J, with 18 bases in the middle. The CDR3 has 14 amino acids. As DNA, the CDR3 is TGTGCCAGCACTCCGGGGCCTGGACGCGATGAGCAGTTCTTC. This encodes CASTPGPGRDEQFF.

This clonotype occurred many times. This rearrangement joins TRBV11-3 to TRBJ2-7; possibly TRBD2 for D (6 bases). With 3 bases removed from V and 0 bases from J, the gap between germline ends came to 9 bases. This CDR3 spans 14 amino acids. The germline V gene has CDR1 SGHNT and CDR2 YENEEA. For the CDR3, the DNA is TGTGCCAGCAGCTTCTGGAGGGGCTCCTACGAGCAGTACTTC. It yields the protein CASSFWRGSYEQYF.

This clonotype was seen at least ten times. This rearrangement joins TRBV7-9 to TRBJ2-3; TRBD1 aligns across 10 bases. The CDR3 runs to 17 residues. Per the germline V gene, CDR1 is SEHNR and CDR2 is FQNEAQ (reference sequence). Trimming removed 3 bases from V and 4 bases from J; junction bases left unmatched: 10. The CDR3 region is CASSLEIGQGGADTQYF. CDR3 DNA: TGTGCCAGCAGCTTGGAGATCGGACAGGGGGGGGCAGATACGCAGTATTTT.

The J gene is TRBJ2-7, the V gene TRBV4-2; 11 bases fit TRBD2. The germline gives CDR1 LGHNA, CDR2 YNFKEQ. The CDR3 is 17 amino acids. V lost 1 base, J lost 6 bases, and 11 bases stayed unmatched. DNA of the CDR3: TGTGCCAGCAGCCAAGGTACTAGCGGGAGTGTCATGCCCGAGCAGTACTTC. Translation: CASSQGTSGSVMPEQYF.

Turning to this clonotype: A much larger clone is a single base away; this may be a read error. This chain connects TRBV12-3 or TRBV12-4 to TRBJ2-1; D call uncertain. The CDR3 has 14 amino acids. V lost 6 bases and J lost 7, with 16 bases in between. The CDR3 sequence is CASSWGGLRNEQFF. CDR3 bases: TGTGCCAGCAGCTGGGGTGGCCTTAGGAATGAGCAGTTCTTC.

The V gene is TRBV9, the J gene TRBJ1-3; D unclear. The ends were cut back, 2 bases at V and 5 bases at J, with 14 bases in the middle. From germline, CDR1 is SGDLS and CDR2 YYNGEE. This CDR3 is 15 amino acids long. CDR3: CASSVAAGGRNTIYF. The CDR3 region has the DNA TGTGCCAGCAGCGTTGCGGCCGGAGGACGAAACACCATATATTTT.

At least ten counts were recorded for this clonotype. The chain combines TRBV10-3 with TRBJ2-1; possibly TRBD1 for D (5 bases). CDR3 length: 11 residues. Trimming removed 6 bases from V and 8 bases from J, with 8 bases in between. Germline V gene lookup returns CDR1 ENHRY and CDR2 SYGVKD. The CDR3 region is CAISAQDEQFF. CDR3 coding DNA: TGTGCCATCAGCGCACAGGATGAGCAGTTCTTC.

This clonotype has ten or more counts. The chain uses TRBV12-3 or TRBV12-4 and TRBJ2-3, with 8 bases matching TRBD2. The CDR3 has 15 residues. The ends lost 6 bases at V and 4 bases at J; junction bases unmatched: 9. The CDR3 protein is CASSYTSGGADTQYF. For the CDR3, the DNA is TGTGCCAGCAGCTACACTAGCGGAGGGGCAGATACGCAGTATTTT.

This clonotype was observed many times. The rearrangement joins TRBV14 to TRBJ2-3; no firm D call. The CDR3 loop spans 14 amino acids. Germline CDR1 is SGHDN and CDR2 is FVKESK. V lost 0 bases and J 3 bases, leaving 7 bases between the germline ends. The DNA for the CDR3 is TGTGCCAGCAGCCAAGAGTCGGTAACAGATACGCAGTATTTT. Residues: CASSQESVTDTQYF. The whole variable domain, filled in from reference TRBV14 and TRBJ2-3, reads EAGVTQFPSHSVIEKGQTVTLRCDPISGHDNLYWYRRVMGKEIKFLLHFVKESKQDESGMPNNRFLAERTGGTYSTLKVQPAELEDSGVYFCASSQESVTDTQYFGPGTRLTVL.

Details on this clonotype: A junction boundary mismatches the germline segment, possibly from a read error. The chain uses TRBV12-3 or TRBV12-4 and TRBJ1-4; D remains unclear. This CDR3 has 13 amino acids. For the CDR3, the DNA is TGTGCCGGCAGTTCCCGGGTAGGTGAAAAACTGTTTTTT. Translation gives CAGSSRVGEKLFF.

The rearrangement links TRBV11-3 to TRBJ1-3, with unresolved D. Deletions cut 0 bases from V and 0 bases from J, with 6 bases between. CDR3 size: 15 residues. CDR1 is SGHNT, CDR2 YENEEA, per germline. The CDR3 here is CASSLEDFSGNTIYF. The CDR3 nucleotides read TGTGCCAGCAGCTTAGAGGACTTCTCTGGAAACACCATATATTTT.

There are a few counts of this clonotype. The chain employs TRBV24-1 and TRBJ2-1; TRBD2 agrees at 8 bases. The CDR3 has 14 amino acids. Unmatched junction bases numbered 8, after V lost 4 bases and J lost 10 bases. Germline V CDR1 and CDR2: KGHDR, SFDVKD. This CDR3 is CATSEVGRAGEQFF. CDR3 DNA sequence: TGTGCCACCAGTGAAGTCGGGAGGGCCGGGGAGCAGTTCTTC.

This clonotype was picked up many times. The chain uses TRBV10-1 and TRBJ2-7; D perhaps matches TRBD1 (6 bases). The CDR3 runs 16 residues. Germline CDR1 WNHNN, CDR2 SYGVQD (reference sequence). V was cut by 0 bases and J by 6 bases, with 18 bases left in between. CDR3 loop: CASSESRTAGRTEQYF. CDR3 DNA sequence: TGCGCCAGCAGTGAGTCGAGGACAGCCGGAAGGACCGAGCAGTACTTC.